This is a list of T cell receptor beta chains from one sample in a study of cytomegalovirus exposure and HLA in healthy donors. Repertoires were generated with immunoSEQ multiplex PCR, while TCRdb's copy carries only in-frame clones and drops some. The sample includes over 150,000 clones, about 75% of them seen just once. The material sequenced was PBMCs. The receptor source for this set is a male donor in good health and CMV-seropositive. The CDR3 runs from the conserved cysteine through the conserved F or W. The D gene is left open where the match is weak. Clone size appears in some rows only: once, few, many, or a class for an expanded clone.

. TRBJ1-4 TRBV5-6 . TGTGCCAGCAGCTTGGGATTCGGTGAAAAACTGTTTTTT CASSLGFGEKLFF
. TRBJ1-3 TRBV29-1 . TGCAGCGTTGCTCAGGGGAGGGCCTCTGGAAACACCATATATTTT CSVAQGRASGNTIYF
. TRBJ2-2 TRBV5-1 . TGCGCCAGCAGCTTGGCTTCGAACACCGGGGAGCTGTTTTTT CASSLASNTGELFF
. TRBJ2-5 TRBV5-6 TRBD2 TGTGCCAGCAGCTTGGATCTGGACTCGCGGGGGCAAGAGACCCAGTACTTC CASSLDLDSRGQETQYF
. TRBJ2-1 TRBV2 TRBD2 TGTGCCAGCAGTCTTCGCCGCGGGGGGGCCAATGAGCAGTTCTTC CASSLRRGGANEQFF
once TRBJ2-5 TRBV5-1 TRBD1 TGCGCCAGCAGCTTGGTGGGACAGGGGGCAGAAGAGACCCAGTACTTC CASSLVGQGAEETQYF
. TRBJ1-2 TRBV2 . TGTGCCAGCTCTGGGGAGAACTATGGCTACACCTTC CASSGENYGYTF
once TRBJ2-2 TRBV11-3 . TGTGCCAGCAGCACGAGTTCAGGGGAGCGCACCGGGGAGCTGTTTTTT CASSTSSGERTGELFF
. TRBJ2-7 TRBV6-4 TRBD2 TGTGCCAGCAGTGTCCGGGAGGGCAGCACCTACGAGCAGTACTTC CASSVREGSTYEQYF
few TRBJ2-7 TRBV7-9 . TGTGCCAGCAGCCCCGTAGGACTACCCTCCTACGAGCAGTACTTC CASSPVGLPSYEQYF
. TRBJ1-1 TRBV7-9 . TGTGCCAGCAGCTTCCATATGCGGGGTCACGGCACTGAAGCTTTCTTT CASSFHMRGHGTEAFF
. TRBJ1-2 TRBV9 TRBD1 TGTGCCAGCAGCACCCGGACAGGGGGCCTAAATGGCTACACCTTC CASSTRTGGLNGYTF